This entry is about one T cell receptor (beta chain). Primers: 60 Vbeta forward and 13 Jbeta reverse. Generated by immunoSEQ multiplex PCR, the TCRdb table keeps only in-frame clones and is missing some. The sample includes about 70,000 clones. The data derive from a study of cytomegalovirus exposure and HLA in healthy donors. Per germline, CDR1 GTSNPN and CDR2 SVGIG (reference sequence). The CDR3 is 14 residues long. The genes are TRBV30 and TRBJ2-5, with D maybe TRBD2 (5 bases). The DNA end favors TRBJ2-7, so the J call may be wrong. Sequencing was carried out using PBMCs. The receptor's source is a female donor in good health and CMV-seropositive. The CDR3 coding sequence is TGTGCCTCCCCGACGGGATCAAGTGCATACGAGCAGTACTTC. Amino acid sequence: CASPTGSSAYEQYF.